This TCR beta chain is from a study of blood T cell repertoires in COVID-19. Original methodology: Reference gene primer amplification gave nucleated cell count estimates. The method was immunoSEQ multiplex PCR; TCRdb's version includes in-frame clones alone and lacks a portion of them. The V and J calls and clone size are taken from that table; D and trimming were inferred from the DNA. Here the sample spans more than 350,000 clones, more than 75% being singletons. Those who participated ranged in age from roughly 18 to 89 years and resided in some 24 US areas. The clonotype originates from a woman between 50 and 59 years old who had recovered from COVID-19. The sequenced material came from PBMCs or T cells enriched from blood (not recorded which).

The CDR3 sequence is CASGGTPRTDTISGANVLTF. Written as DNA, the CDR3 is TGTGCTAGTGGTGGGACCCCAAGGACAGACACCATCTCTGGGGCCAACGTCCTGACTTTC. V usage is TRBV12-5 and J usage is TRBJ2-6; D may be TRBD1 (6 bases). Germline values: CDR1 LGHNT, CDR2 FRNRAP. This CDR3 has 20 residues. V dropped 5 bases and J dropped 0 bases, with 23 bases sitting between them.